The next 32 T cell receptor beta chains were all read from a single sample in a study of PD-1 blockade in classical Hodgkin lymphoma. The protocol was immunoSEQ multiplex PCR, while the TCRdb copy is restricted to in-frame clones and leaves out a portion. Seen here are around 26,000 clones, approximately 82% observed once, and the top ten hold about 9.9%. Every patient had relapsed following autologous stem cell transplantation, and cohorts differed in brentuximab vedotin exposure. Sequenced here: peripheral blood mononuclear cells (PBMCs), sampled before the second cycle of nivolumab. The source of these receptors is a human donor with classical Hodgkin lymphoma.

V gene TRBV9 combines with J gene TRBJ1-6, with D uncertain. Germline loops: CDR1 SGDLS, CDR2 YYNGEE. Trimming pared 0 bases from V and 5 bases from J, leaving 3 bases between. This CDR3 is 13 amino acids long. For the CDR3, the DNA is TGTGCCAGCAGCGTAGCCGATAATTCACCCCTCCACTTT. Its translation is CASSVADNSPLHF.

V usage is TRBV30 and J usage is TRBJ2-5, with D possibly being TRBD2 (5 bases). Looked up from germline, CDR1 is GTSNPN and CDR2 is SVGIG (reference sequence). V was shortened by 0 bases and J by 5 bases, with 22 bases between the two germline ends. The CDR3 length is 17 residues. The CDR3 sequence: CAWSVNLPAGGRETQYF. For the CDR3, the DNA is TGTGCCTGGAGTGTAAATCTTCCGGCAGGCGGGCGGGAGACCCAGTACTTC.

This chain connects TRBV9 to TRBJ2-2; D may be TRBD2 (6 bases). In germline, CDR1 is SGDLS, CDR2 YYNGEE. The ends were cut back, 6 bases at V and 1 base at J, with 19 bases in the middle. The CDR3 is made up of 17 amino acids. The CDR3 is CASTVPGAGENTGELFF. The CDR3 nucleotides read TGTGCCAGCACCGTTCCGGGAGCTGGCGAGAACACCGGGGAGCTGTTTTTT.

The V and J genes are TRBV7-2 and TRBJ2-1; 11 bases map to TRBD2. Losses at the gene ends were 2 bases for V and 9 bases for J; bases not matched to a gene: 12. The CDR3 runs 17 residues. From germline, CDR1 is SGHTA and CDR2 FQGNSA. CDR3 residues: CASSLIGSGGADGEQFF. The CDR3 DNA reads as TGTGCCAGCAGCTTAATTGGTAGCGGGGGGGCGGACGGTGAGCAGTTCTTC.

This CDR3 reads CASSYLRGGSDTQYF. CDR3 bases: TGTGCCAGCAGTTACTTGCGGGGGGGCTCAGATACGCAGTATTTT. The V gene is TRBV6-6, the J gene TRBJ2-3; 9 bases are a match to TRBD2. Germline V CDR1 and CDR2: MNHNY, SVGAGI (reference sequence). CDR3 length: 15 amino acids. V was pared by 1 base and J by 4 bases, with 3 bases of the junction left unmatched.

For the CDR3, the DNA is TGTGCCAGCAGCTTTGAAGGAGTAGGCACTGAAGCTTTCTTT. Its translation: CASSFEGVGTEAFF. This sequence joins TRBV7-9 and TRBJ1-1; D remains ambiguous. This CDR3 spans 14 amino acids. Germline CDR1 reads SEHNR; CDR2 reads FQNEAQ (reference sequence). The V gene lost 3 bases and the J gene lost 4 bases, with 12 bases spanning the gap.

CDR3 nucleotide sequence: TGTGCCAGCAGCTTAGACTTCTCCTACGAGCAGTACTTC. Its translation: CASSLDFSYEQYF. The rearrangement uses TRBV7-2 and TRBJ2-7, with D unclear. The V and J ends lost 1 base and 0 bases respectively, with 4 bases between them. This CDR3 contains 13 residues. Germline values: CDR1 SGHTA, CDR2 FQGNSA.

The V and J genes are TRBV28 and TRBJ2-3; TRBD1 might be the D (6 bases). V was cut by 6 bases and J by 2 bases, with 18 bases left in between. This CDR3 has 16 amino acids. Germline V lookup: CDR1 MDHEN, CDR2 SYDVKM. CDR3 bases: TGTGCCAGCAGCTTTTCACGTAACAGGGACACAGATACGCAGTATTTT. This translates into CASSFSRNRDTDTQYF.

This chain joins TRBV19 and TRBJ1-2, with a weak D call TRBD1 (6 bases). V shed 3 bases and J shed 4 bases, with 18 bases lying between them. The germline V gene has CDR1 LNHDA and CDR2 SQIVND (reference sequence). The CDR3 runs 16 residues. CDR3 sequence (DNA): TGTGCCAGTAGTATTGAGGCCTCCGGGACAAGCTATGGCTACACCTTC. Its translation is CASSIEASGTSYGYTF.

V and J are TRBV6-1 and TRBJ1-1, with 7 bases fitting TRBD1. Germline assignment: CDR1 MNHNS and CDR2 SASEGT. After removal of 6 bases from V and 4 bases from J, the junction contained 8 bases not matched to a gene. The CDR3 loop spans 14 amino acids. In DNA form, the CDR3 reads TGTGCCAGCAGCGTAACAGGGGTCAGCACTGAAGCTTTCTTT. It specifies CASSVTGVSTEAFF.

The chain employs TRBV11-3 and TRBJ1-1, with D tentatively TRBD1 (5 bases). This CDR3 contains 15 residues. Germline V gene data show CDR1 as SGHNT and CDR2 as YENEEA. V lost 5 bases, J lost 1 base, and 14 bases lay in between. The CDR3 region is CASSQRAGPNTEAFF. Written as DNA, the CDR3 is TGTGCCAGCAGCCAAAGGGCGGGGCCGAACACTGAAGCTTTCTTT.

The chain is built from TRBV6-6 and TRBJ1-2; the match to TRBD1 covers 9 bases. J gave up 4 bases and V 4 bases, and 4 bases lay outside the gene matches. Germline V CDR1 and CDR2: MNHNY, SVGAGI (reference sequence). CDR3 length equals 14 residues. The CDR3 DNA is TGTGCCAGCAGTTTTGGACAGGGGCTCTATGGCTACACCTTC. This encodes CASSFGQGLYGYTF.

V usage is TRBV19 and J usage is TRBJ2-7; 10 bases line up with TRBD2. Germline V gene sequence: CDR1 LNHDA, CDR2 SQIVND (reference sequence). Trimming cost V 2 bases and J 3 bases; bases outside gene matches: 7. This CDR3 has 16 amino acids. The CDR3 DNA reads TGTGCCAGTAGTATATTAGGGGCTAGCGGGGGCTACGAGCAGTACTTC. Protein: CASSILGASGGYEQYF.

This chain links TRBV6-1 with TRBJ2-5; 10 bases are a match to TRBD1. TRBJ2-7 matches the DNA end more closely, so the J call is doubtful. There are 15 residues in the CDR3. Per the germline V gene, CDR1 is MNHNS and CDR2 is SASEGT. For the CDR3, the DNA is TGTGCCAGCAGTGACCCGACAGGGGGCTGGGGCGAGCAGTACTTC. Its protein is CASSDPTGGWGEQYF.

The V call is TRBV6-5, the J call TRBJ1-2; 8 bases map to TRBD1. This CDR3 has 14 amino acids. The V gene's germline CDR1 is MNHEY and CDR2 SVGAGI. J lost 2 bases, V lost 6 bases, and 5 bases had no gene match. The CDR3 sequence: CASRTGQGNYGYTF. CDR3 DNA sequence: TGTGCCAGCAGGACAGGACAGGGAAACTATGGCTACACCTTC.

The chain uses TRBV29-1 and TRBJ2-2; D gene unclear. Germline lookup yields CDR1 SQVTM and CDR2 ANQGSEA. The CDR3 covers 14 residues. Trimming took off 3 bases at V and 1 base at J, with 9 bases between the two ends. The CDR3 reads CSVDWPGNTGELFF. The CDR3 DNA reads TGCAGCGTTGATTGGCCAGGGAACACCGGGGAGCTGTTTTTT.

V is TRBV19 and J is TRBJ1-5, with 7 bases matching TRBD1. Trimming cost V 6 bases and J 1 base; bases outside gene matches: 9. The CDR3 spans 16 residues. Per germline, CDR1 LNHDA and CDR2 SQIVND (reference sequence). The CDR3, as DNA: TGTGCCAGTAGCCTCAGGGGGGAAAAAAGCAATCAGCCCCAGCATTTT. Protein sequence: CASSLRGEKSNQPQHF.

By sample share, this clone is medium-sized (0.01 to 0.1%). The chain uses TRBV7-9 and TRBJ1-1; a possible D gene is TRBD1 (6 bases). Germline V CDR1 and CDR2: SEHNR, FQNEAQ (reference sequence). This CDR3 spans 17 amino acids. Trimming cost V 2 bases and J 3 bases, with 19 bases left between them. The CDR3 DNA reads as TGTGCCAGCAGCTTAAATTCGGCAGGGGACGTTGACACTGAAGCTTTCTTT. This codes for CASSLNSAGDVDTEAFF.

As DNA, the CDR3 is TGTGCCAGCAAGTTTGGGAGGAGGGGGGATGGCTACACCTTC. Encoded protein: CASKFGRRGDGYTF. This chain joins TRBV7-2 and TRBJ1-2; a weak D match, TRBD1 (6 bases). In germline, CDR1 is SGHTA, CDR2 FQGNSA. This CDR3 contains 14 residues. Trimming shortened V by 7 bases and J by 6 bases, and 18 bases separated the two germline ends. The whole variable domain, filled in from reference TRBV7-2 and TRBJ1-2, reads GAGVSQSPSNKVTEKGKDVELRCDPISGHTALYWYRQSLGQGLEFLIYFQGNSAPDKSGLPSDRFSAERTGGSVSTLTIQRTQQEDSAVYLCASKFGRRGDGYTFGSGTRLTVV.

This chain links TRBV19 with TRBJ2-1; D might be TRBD1 (6 bases). The germline V gene encodes CDR1 LNHDA and CDR2 SQIVND (reference sequence). The CDR3 contains 15 residues. The ends were cut back, 4 bases at V and 2 bases at J, with 12 bases in the middle. Here the CDR3 reads CASSTRDNPYNEQFF. The DNA for the CDR3 is TGTGCCAGTAGTACCCGGGACAATCCCTACAATGAGCAGTTCTTC.

The chain joins TRBV2 to TRBJ1-5; tentative D call: TRBD1 (5 bases). Germline lookup yields CDR1 SNHLY and CDR2 FYNNEI. The CDR3 contains 15 residues. Trimming took 0 bases from V and 10 from J, leaving 16 bases between them. The CDR3 loop reads CASSEASGSFSPQHF. CDR3 sequence (DNA): TGTGCCAGCAGTGAAGCATCAGGGTCCTTCAGTCCCCAGCATTTT.

The chain is built from TRBV19 and TRBJ2-7, with D perhaps being TRBD1 or TRBD2 (5 bases each). This CDR3 region has 14 residues. Germline assignment: CDR1 LNHDA and CDR2 SQIVND (reference sequence). Trimming shortened V by 4 bases and J by 6 bases, and 16 bases separated the two germline ends. The CDR3 here is CASSTSRGPGEQYF. The CDR3 bases are TGTGCCAGTAGTACCAGCCGGGGCCCGGGCGAGCAGTACTTC.

The table lists this clone with a count of one. This chain joins TRBV28 and TRBJ2-7; 9 bases agree with TRBD1. Germline CDR1 is MDHEN and CDR2 is SYDVKM. V shed 3 bases, J shed 13 bases, and the junction held 7 bases outside the gene matches. There are 12 residues in the CDR3. CDR3 residues: CASSFFRDRVYF. CDR3 nucleotides: TGTGCCAGCAGTTTTTTCCGGGACAGGGTTTACTTC.

The gene calls are TRBV7-3 and TRBJ1-1; possible D gene TRBD1, 5 bases. CDR1 is SGHTA and CDR2 is FQGTGA in the germline V gene. Trimming pared 2 bases from V and 4 bases from J, leaving 11 bases between. The CDR3 is 14 residues long. CDR3 in DNA: TGTGCCAGCAGCTTAGACCGCGGGGGCACTGAAGCTTTCTTT. Translating gives CASSLDRGGTEAFF.

This clone is deemed medium-sized. This chain connects TRBV6-6 to TRBJ2-1; 11 bases align to TRBD2. Germline V gene sequence: CDR1 MNHNY, CDR2 SVGAGI (reference sequence). The length of the CDR3 is 14 residues. With V trimmed by 2 bases and J by 6 bases, 0 bases remained unmatched. The CDR3 coding sequence is TGTGCCAGCAGTTACGGGACTAGCGGCAATGAGCAGTTCTTC. Residues: CASSYGTSGNEQFF.

This clone was counted once. The chain uses TRBV7-2 and TRBJ1-2; 7 nucleotides line up with TRBD1. CDR1 and CDR2 (germline): SGHTA, FQGNSA. Losses at the gene ends were 7 bases for V and 8 bases for J; bases not matched to a gene: 10. There are 13 residues in the CDR3. CDR3 amino acids: CASIQEQGWGYTF. DNA of the CDR3: TGTGCCAGCATCCAGGAACAGGGGTGGGGCTACACCTTC. The whole variable domain, remainder taken from reference TRBV7-2 and TRBJ1-2, is GAGVSQSPSNKVTEKGKDVELRCDPISGHTALYWYRQSLGQGLEFLIYFQGNSAPDKSGLPSDRFSAERTGGSVSTLTIQRTQQEDSAVYLCASIQEQGWGYTFGSGTRLTVV.

This clone was observed once. The chain combines TRBV7-3 with TRBJ2-7; 7 bases align to TRBD1. The CDR3 has 14 amino acids. The germline V gene encodes CDR1 SGHTA and CDR2 FQGTGA. The ends lost 2 bases at V and 5 bases at J; junction bases unmatched: 6. The CDR3: CASSLQGDEDEQYF. CDR3 in DNA: TGTGCCAGCAGCTTACAGGGGGACGAGGACGAGCAGTACTTC. The full variable domain, with the rest looked up from reference TRBV7-3 and TRBJ2-7, is GAGVSQTPSNKVTEKGKYVELRCDPISGHTALYWYRQSLGQGPEFLIYFQGTGAADDSGLPNDRFFAVRPEGSVSTLKIQRTERGDSAVYLCASSLQGDEDEQYFGPGTRLTVT.

In its sample, this clone was seen a few times. This chain links TRBV5-8 with TRBJ1-1, with TRBD1 matching over 8 bases. The CDR3 sequence is 12 residues long. Germline assignment: CDR1 SGHTS and CDR2 YDEGEE. The J segment lost 7 bases and the V segment lost 4 bases, leaving 3 bases of the junction unmatched. For the CDR3, the DNA is TGTGCCAGCAGCCCCGACAGGGGTGAAGCTTTCTTT. Translated, it gives CASSPDRGEAFF. The full variable domain, with the rest looked up from reference TRBV5-8 and TRBJ1-1, is EAGVTQSPTHLIKTRGQQATLRCSPISGHTSVYWYQQALGLGLQFLLWYDEGEERNRGNFPPRFSGRQFPNYSSELNVNALELEDSALYLCASSPDRGEAFFGQGTRLTVV.

The chain carries TRBV4-2 and TRBJ2-5, with 9 bases aligning to TRBD1. The V and J ends lost 4 bases and 5 bases, in that order; junction bases with no gene match: 8. Germline V gene sequence: CDR1 LGHNA, CDR2 YNFKEQ. This CDR3 comprises 15 residues. This CDR3 reads CASSREDRGGETQYF. Here the CDR3 DNA reads TGTGCCAGCAGCCGGGAGGACAGGGGAGGGGAGACCCAGTACTTC.

The V and J genes are TRBV15 and TRBJ1-1; TRBD1 matches 12 bases. Per the germline V gene, CDR1 is LNHNV and CDR2 is YYDKDF (reference sequence). The length of the CDR3 is 16 residues. V shed 4 bases and J 7 bases; nucleotides not matched to a gene: 10. CDR3 nucleotide sequence: TGTGCCACCAGCACTAGGGACAGGGGGCGAGTGGGTGAAGCTTTCTTT. It translates to CATSTRDRGRVGEAFF.

The genes are TRBV6-1 and TRBJ2-5; 8 bases are a match to TRBD2. The CDR3 runs to 15 residues. V was pared by 2 bases and J by 5 bases, with 7 bases of the junction left unmatched. Germline CDR1 and CDR2: MNHNS and SASEGT. CDR3 sequence (DNA): TGTGCCAGCAGTGAATTAGTGACGGGAGGGGAGACCCAGTACTTC. Translating it yields CASSELVTGGETQYF.

The rearrangement joins TRBV27 to TRBJ2-1, with TRBD1 identical over 8 bases. Unmatched junction bases numbered 7, after V lost 8 bases and J lost 4 bases. There are 14 residues in the CDR3. Germline V gene data show CDR1 as MNHEY and CDR2 as SMNVEV (reference sequence). The CDR3: CASRPGTGYNEQFF. The CDR3 region has the DNA TGTGCCAGCCGTCCCGGGACAGGATACAATGAGCAGTTCTTC.